This T cell receptor (beta chain) was profiled in a study of cytomegalovirus exposure and HLA in healthy donors. Amplification used 60 Vbeta primers and 13 Jbeta primers. Here immunoSEQ multiplex PCR was the method, and the copy in TCRdb shows in-frame clones only, minus some. In the table there are approximately 170,000 clones, over 70% of which are singletons. Trimming left V 4 bases short and J 1 base short, with 8 bases between. The CDR3 runs to 14 residues. Looked up from germline, CDR1 is LGHNA and CDR2 is YNFKEQ. V usage is TRBV4-2 and J usage is TRBJ1-5; D possibly corresponds to TRBD1 (5 bases). What was sequenced was PBMCs. This clonotype was sampled from a man in his fifties or sixties in good health and CMV-seropositive. The DNA of the CDR3 is TGTGCCAGCAGCCCCGGGGGGAGCAATCAGCCCCAGCATTTT. Residues: CASSPGGSNQPQHF.